The present T cell receptor beta chain was sequenced within a study of human T cells and chemical hapten exposure. The CDR3 is made up of 18 amino acids. The V end lost 0 bases, the J end lost 2 bases, and 16 bases lay between the germline ends. Germline V gives CDR1 LGHNA, CDR2 YSLEER. Described time point: pre-sensitization, week 0. Regarding treatment: therapeutic diphenylcyclopropenone sensitization with weekly scalp DPC. TCRdb recomputed calls from the RACE reads with MiXCR, one row per CDR3 protein. The sample yields approximately 370,000 distinct CDR3 sequences, approximately 5.8% seen once. This clonotype appeared many times.

This chain uses TRBV4-3 with TRBJ2-2; D not resolved. Sequences were derived from whole blood, sampled in connection with sensitization to the hapten diphenylcyclopropenone (DPC). The clonotype originates from a young woman with alopecia areata. Some clones in this sample may be carry-over from other donors' samples. This CDR3 is CASSQDLRTGLNTGELFF. The CDR3 nucleotides read TGCGCCAGCAGCCAAGATCTAAGGACGGGTCTCAACACCGGGGAGCTGTTTTTT.